These 3 T cell receptor beta chains were sequenced from one sample in a study of blood T cell repertoires in COVID-19 (dated by TCRdb to about 2020). The library was prepared using the immunoSEQ multiplex PCR assay. TCRdb's version of the immuneACCESS table is confined to in-frame rearrangements and falls short of the full clone set. An unresolved V gene accounts for under half of the shortfall where checked; the remainder is of unknown origin. This sample gives some 130,000 clones in total; around 89% of them show up just once. Around 3.2% of the sample is taken by the ten largest. Source material: peripheral blood. Source of these receptors: a man in his 60s with active or convalescent COVID-19.

The chain joins TRBV2 to TRBJ2-1, with D perhaps TRBD2 (5 bases). The germline V and J ends were trimmed by 2 bases and 5 bases, with 10 bases remaining between them. The CDR3 totals 14 residues. Germline loops: CDR1 SNHLY, CDR2 FYNNEI. CDR3 nucleotides: TGTGCCAGCAGTGAACTTAGCGCTAACAATGAGCAGTTCTTC. This codes for CASSELSANNEQFF.

The V call is TRBV30, the J call TRBJ1-2, with 7 positions matching TRBD1. Per germline, CDR1 GTSNPN and CDR2 SVGIG (reference sequence). This CDR3 has 11 amino acids. V was pared by 4 bases and J by 7 bases, with 3 bases of the junction left unmatched. The CDR3 bases are TGTGCCTGGACCTACAGGGGTGGCTACACCTTC. It translates to CAWTYRGGYTF.

The chain is built from TRBV7-2 and TRBJ1-6, with D unresolved. Germline-derived CDR1 and CDR2 are SGHTA and FQGNSA. Trimming cost V 2 bases and J 4 bases, with 9 bases left between them. CDR3 length: 15 amino acids. The CDR3 bases are TGTGCCAGCAGCTTACAGACTCCTTATAATTCACCCCTCCACTTT. Translation: CASSLQTPYNSPLHF. Full variable domain (outside the CDR3, taken from reference TRBV7-2 and TRBJ1-6): GAGVSQSPSNKVTEKGKDVELRCDPISGHTALYWYRQSLGQGLEFLIYFQGNSAPDKSGLPSDRFSAERTGGSVSTLTIQRTQQEDSAVYLCASSLQTPYNSPLHFGNGTRLTVT.